The entry below describes one T cell receptor (beta chain). Its antigen is currently unknown. A read error may account for a junction end that differs from germline. These data belong to a study of T cells in Graves' hyperthyroidism and ophthalmopathy. Study-level findings and limits: Blood shared most expanded thyroid clonotypes above 0.001.

Regions amplified from RNA transcripts were the TCR beta CDR3 regions. A first-round RT-PCR of the TCR CDR3 used the HTBI primer set. TCRdb independently ran MiXCR on the multiplex PCR reads; one entry per CDR3 protein. The sample contains nearly 600,000 distinct CDR3 sequences, approximately 14% of which appear only once. The CDR3 length is 16 residues. Germline V CDR1 and CDR2: MGHRA, YSYEKL. Duration under 3 months, a NOSPECS grade of at least 4, and a Clinical Activity Score of at least 3 characterized the ophthalmopathy patients. Diagnoses were made from clinical symptoms, serum measures (thyroxine and TRAb), thyroid ultrasound and orbital computed tomography. PBMCs were derived from roughly 10 ml fresh peripheral blood.

The sequencing sample was made of blood. This TCR was recovered from a woman under 30 with Graves' ophthalmopathy. This chain links TRBV4-1 with TRBJ2-2; D is undetermined. The CDR3 here is CAISQVSPGNTGELFF. The DNA for the CDR3 is TGCGCCATCAGCCAAGTAAGCCCAGGGAACACCGGGGAGCTGTTTTTT.